This record covers a single T cell receptor (beta chain). Generated by immunoSEQ multiplex PCR, the TCRdb table keeps only in-frame clones and is missing some. Of roughly 45,000 clones in the sample, roughly 82% were seen once. This sample was included in a study of radiation and T cells in renal cell carcinoma. Time point here: blood 4 weeks post-SBRT, at nephrectomy. Treatment indicated: 15 Gy SBRT to primary tumor, nephrectomy 4 weeks later. Nephrectomy followed 15 Gy stereotactic body radiation by 4 weeks. This renal cell carcinoma was of the clear cell type. The TCR sequence derives from a woman aged 70-85 years with renal cell carcinoma. The specimen comprised blood, sampled from a patient whose treatment included radiotherapy and nephrectomy.

The CDR3 region has the DNA TGTGCCAGCAGCGTAGAGCCAGGAGAGGGTTATGAGCAGTTCTTC. Its translation is CASSVEPGEGYEQFF. This rearrangement joins TRBV9 to TRBJ2-1, with TRBD2 as a possible D gene (5 bases). Trimming shortened V by 0 bases and J by 8 bases, and 15 bases separated the two germline ends. Germline CDR1 SGDLS, CDR2 YYNGEE. CDR3 size: 15 residues. Complete variable domain (other parts from reference TRBV9 and TRBJ2-1): DSGVTQTPKHLITATGQRVTLRCSPRSGDLSVYWYQQSLDQGLQFLIQYYNGEERAKGNILERFSAQQFPDLHSELNLSSLELGDSALYFCASSVEPGEGYEQFFGPGTRLTVL.